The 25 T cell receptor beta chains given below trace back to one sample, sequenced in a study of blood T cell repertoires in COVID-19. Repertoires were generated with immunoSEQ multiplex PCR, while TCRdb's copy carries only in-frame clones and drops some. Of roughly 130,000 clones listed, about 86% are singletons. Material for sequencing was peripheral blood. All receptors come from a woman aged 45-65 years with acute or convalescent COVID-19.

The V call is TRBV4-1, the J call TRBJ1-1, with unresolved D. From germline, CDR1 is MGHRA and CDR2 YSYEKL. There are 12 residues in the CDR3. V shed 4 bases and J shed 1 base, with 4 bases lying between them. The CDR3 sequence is CASSRENTEAFF. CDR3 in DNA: TGCGCCAGCAGCCGCGAGAACACTGAAGCTTTCTTT.

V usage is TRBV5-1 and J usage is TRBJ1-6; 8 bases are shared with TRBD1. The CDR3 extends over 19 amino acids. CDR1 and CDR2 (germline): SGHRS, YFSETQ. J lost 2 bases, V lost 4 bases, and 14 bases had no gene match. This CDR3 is CASSPGQGPFPPYNSPLHF. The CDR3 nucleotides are TGCGCCAGCAGCCCCGGACAGGGACCATTCCCGCCCTATAATTCACCCCTCCACTTT.

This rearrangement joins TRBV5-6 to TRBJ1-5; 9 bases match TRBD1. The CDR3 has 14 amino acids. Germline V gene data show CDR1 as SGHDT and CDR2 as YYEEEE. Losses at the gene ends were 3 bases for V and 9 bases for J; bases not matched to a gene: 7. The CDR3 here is CASSYWDRESPQHF. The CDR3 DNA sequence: TGTGCCAGCAGCTATTGGGACAGGGAGTCGCCCCAGCATTTT.

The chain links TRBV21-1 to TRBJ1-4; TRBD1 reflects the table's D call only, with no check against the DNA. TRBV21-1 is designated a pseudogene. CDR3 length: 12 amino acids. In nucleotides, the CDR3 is TGTGCCACCCAGATCCCGCTCGAAAAACTGTTTTTT. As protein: CATQIPLEKLFF.

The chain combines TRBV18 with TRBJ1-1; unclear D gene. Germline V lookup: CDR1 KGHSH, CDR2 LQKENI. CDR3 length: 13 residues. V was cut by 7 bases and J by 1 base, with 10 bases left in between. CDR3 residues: CASCATANTEAFF. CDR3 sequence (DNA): TGTGCCAGCTGCGCTACAGCGAACACTGAAGCTTTCTTT.

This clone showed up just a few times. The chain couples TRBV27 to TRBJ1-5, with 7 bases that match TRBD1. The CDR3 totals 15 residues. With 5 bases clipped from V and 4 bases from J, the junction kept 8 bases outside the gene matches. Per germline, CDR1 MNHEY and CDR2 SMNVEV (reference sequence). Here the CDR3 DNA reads TGTGCCAGCAGTAGACAGGGTCCCACGAATCAGCCCCAGCATTTT. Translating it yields CASSRQGPTNQPQHF.

Here the CDR3 reads CASTKGDSNTEAFF. The CDR3 DNA sequence: TGTGCCAGCACCAAGGGGGACAGCAACACTGAAGCTTTCTTT. The chain couples TRBV2 to TRBJ1-1, with 7 bases fitting TRBD1. CDR3 length: 14 residues. Trimming took 7 bases from V and 2 from J; bases not matched to a gene: 7. In germline, CDR1 is SNHLY, CDR2 FYNNEI.

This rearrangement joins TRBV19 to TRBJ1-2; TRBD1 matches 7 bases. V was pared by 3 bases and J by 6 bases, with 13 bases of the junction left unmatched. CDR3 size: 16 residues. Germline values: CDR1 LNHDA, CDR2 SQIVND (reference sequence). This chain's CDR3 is CASSIRGQRRVDGYTF. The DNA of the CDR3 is TGTGCCAGTAGTATTCGGGGACAGCGCAGGGTCGATGGCTACACCTTC.

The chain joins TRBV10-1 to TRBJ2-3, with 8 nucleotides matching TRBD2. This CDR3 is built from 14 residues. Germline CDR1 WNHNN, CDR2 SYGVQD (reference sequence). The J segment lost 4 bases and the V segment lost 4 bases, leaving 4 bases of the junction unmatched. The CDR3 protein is CASSGSGGPDTQYF. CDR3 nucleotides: TGCGCCAGCAGTGGGAGCGGGGGCCCAGATACGCAGTATTTT.

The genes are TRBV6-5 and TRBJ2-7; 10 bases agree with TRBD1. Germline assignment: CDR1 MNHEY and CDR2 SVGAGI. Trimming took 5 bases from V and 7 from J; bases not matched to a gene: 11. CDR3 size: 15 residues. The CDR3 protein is CASSNPGQGIGEQYF. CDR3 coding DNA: TGTGCCAGCAGTAATCCGGGACAGGGGATCGGGGAGCAGTACTTC.

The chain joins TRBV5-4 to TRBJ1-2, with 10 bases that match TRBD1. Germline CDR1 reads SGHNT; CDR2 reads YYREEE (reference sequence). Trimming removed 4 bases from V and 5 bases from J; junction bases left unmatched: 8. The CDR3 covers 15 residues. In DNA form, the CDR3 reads TGTGCCAGCAGCCCGAGGACAGGGGGTTCGTATGGCTACACCTTC. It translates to CASSPRTGGSYGYTF. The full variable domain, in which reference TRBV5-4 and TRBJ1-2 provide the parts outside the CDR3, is ETGVTQSPTHLIKTRGQQVTLRCSSQSGHNTVSWYQQALGQGPQFIFQYYREEENGRGNFPPRFSGLQFPNYSSELNVNALELDDSALYLCASSPRTGGSYGYTFGSGTRLTVV.

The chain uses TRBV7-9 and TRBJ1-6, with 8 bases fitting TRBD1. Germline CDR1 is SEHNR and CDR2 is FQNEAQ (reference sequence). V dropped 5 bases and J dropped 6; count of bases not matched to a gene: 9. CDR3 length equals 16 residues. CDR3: CASSPDRTGINSPLHF. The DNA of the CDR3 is TGTGCCAGCAGCCCAGATAGGACAGGGATTAATTCACCCCTCCACTTT.

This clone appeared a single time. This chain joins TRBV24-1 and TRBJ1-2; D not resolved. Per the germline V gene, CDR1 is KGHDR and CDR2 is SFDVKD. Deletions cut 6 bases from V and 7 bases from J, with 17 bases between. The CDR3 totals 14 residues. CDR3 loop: CATSPSGGSGGYTF. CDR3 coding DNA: TGTGCCACCAGTCCAAGTGGAGGGTCAGGTGGCTACACCTTC.

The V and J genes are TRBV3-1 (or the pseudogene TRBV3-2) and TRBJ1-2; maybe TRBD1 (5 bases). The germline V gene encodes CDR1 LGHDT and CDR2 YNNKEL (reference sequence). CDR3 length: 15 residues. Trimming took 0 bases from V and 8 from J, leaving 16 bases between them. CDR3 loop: CASSQDLGGLGGYTF. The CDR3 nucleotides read TGTGCCAGCAGCCAAGATCTGGGGGGGTTGGGAGGCTACACCTTC.

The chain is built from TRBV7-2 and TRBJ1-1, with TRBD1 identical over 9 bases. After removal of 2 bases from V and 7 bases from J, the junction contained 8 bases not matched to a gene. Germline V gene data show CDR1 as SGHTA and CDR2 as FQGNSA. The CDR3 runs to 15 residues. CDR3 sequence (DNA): TGTGCCAGCAGCTTAAGCCGACAGGGGGGTATTGAAGCTTTCTTT. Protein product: CASSLSRQGGIEAFF.

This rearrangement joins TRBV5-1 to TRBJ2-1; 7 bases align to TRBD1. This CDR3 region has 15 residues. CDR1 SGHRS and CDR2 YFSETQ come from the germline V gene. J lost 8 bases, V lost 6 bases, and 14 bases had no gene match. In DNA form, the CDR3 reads TGCGCCAGCACTAATGAGGGGGCGGTTCTAGATGAGCAGTTCTTC. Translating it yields CASTNEGAVLDEQFF.

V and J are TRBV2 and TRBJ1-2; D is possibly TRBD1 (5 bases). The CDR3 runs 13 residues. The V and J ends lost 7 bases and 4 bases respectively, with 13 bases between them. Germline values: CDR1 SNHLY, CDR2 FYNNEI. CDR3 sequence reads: CASNSQGLYGYTF. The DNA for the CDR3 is TGTGCCAGCAATTCCCAGGGTCTCTATGGCTACACCTTC.

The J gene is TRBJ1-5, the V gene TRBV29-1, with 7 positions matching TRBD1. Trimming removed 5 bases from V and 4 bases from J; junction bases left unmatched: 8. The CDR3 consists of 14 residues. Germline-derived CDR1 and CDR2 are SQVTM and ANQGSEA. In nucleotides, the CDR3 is TGCAGCGTTTACCGGGACAGCCATAATCAGCCCCAGCATTTT. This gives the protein CSVYRDSHNQPQHF.

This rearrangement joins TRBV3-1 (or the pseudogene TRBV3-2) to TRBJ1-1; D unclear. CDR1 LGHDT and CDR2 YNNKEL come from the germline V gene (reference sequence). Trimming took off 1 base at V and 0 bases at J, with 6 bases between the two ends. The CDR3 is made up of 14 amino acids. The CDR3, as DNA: TGTGCCAGCAGCCAAGCATCGGTGAACACTGAAGCTTTCTTT. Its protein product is CASSQASVNTEAFF.

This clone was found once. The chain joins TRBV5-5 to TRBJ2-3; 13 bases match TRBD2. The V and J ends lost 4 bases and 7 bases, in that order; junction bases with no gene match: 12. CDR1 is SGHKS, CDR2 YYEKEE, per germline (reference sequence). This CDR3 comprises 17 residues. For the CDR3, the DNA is TGTGCCAGCAGCCGAACTAGCGGGGGGGCCAGCGCGAATACGCAGTATTTT. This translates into CASSRTSGGASANTQYF.

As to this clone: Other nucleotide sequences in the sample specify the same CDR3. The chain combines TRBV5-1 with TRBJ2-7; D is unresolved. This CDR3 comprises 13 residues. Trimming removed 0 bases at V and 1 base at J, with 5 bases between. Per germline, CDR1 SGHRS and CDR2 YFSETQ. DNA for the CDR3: TGCGCCAGCAGCTTGGACGGTTCCTACGAGCAGTACTTC. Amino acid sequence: CASSLDGSYEQYF.

The CDR3 DNA follows: TGTGCCAGCAGCTTTCAGGGAAGGAACACTGAAGCTTTCTTT. It codes for CASSFQGRNTEAFF. The V gene is TRBV5-8, the J gene TRBJ1-1; tentative D call: TRBD1 (5 bases). V lost 2 bases, J lost 1 base, and 9 bases lay in between. The CDR3 totals 14 residues. The germline V gene has CDR1 SGHTS and CDR2 YDEGEE.

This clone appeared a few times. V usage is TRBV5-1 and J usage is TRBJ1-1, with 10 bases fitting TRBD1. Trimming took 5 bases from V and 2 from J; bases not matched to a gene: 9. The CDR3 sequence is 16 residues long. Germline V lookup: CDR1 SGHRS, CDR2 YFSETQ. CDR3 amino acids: CASRPDRGRVNTEAFF. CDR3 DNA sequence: TGCGCCAGCAGACCCGACAGGGGGCGGGTTAACACTGAAGCTTTCTTT.

The CDR3 region is CASSLRRTGGVNTGELFF. DNA of the CDR3: TGCGCCAGCAGCCTGCGGCGAACAGGGGGCGTGAACACCGGGGAGCTGTTTTTT. This sequence joins TRBV5-1 and TRBJ2-2, with 9 bases lining up with TRBD1. Unmatched junction bases numbered 11, after V lost 4 bases and J lost 1 base. The CDR3 sequence is 18 residues long. Germline V gives CDR1 SGHRS, CDR2 YFSETQ.

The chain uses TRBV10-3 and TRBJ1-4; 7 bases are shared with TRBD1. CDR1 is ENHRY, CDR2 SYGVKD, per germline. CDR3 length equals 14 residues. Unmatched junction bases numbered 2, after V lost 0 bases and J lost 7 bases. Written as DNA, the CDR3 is TGTGCCATCAGTGAGTCCGCAGGGGGTGAAAAACTGTTTTTT. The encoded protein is CAISESAGGEKLFF.